The 31 T cell receptor beta chains below all came from one sample that was sequenced in a study of metastatic and nonmetastatic thyroid tumors (dated by TCRdb to the early 2020s). No treatment had been received by any patient before thyroid surgery. To prepare the library, PCR was applied. Sequencing was performed on an Illumina HiSeq 4000. The public reads were reprocessed in TCRdb via fastp at Q25 and MiXCR, keeping in-frame beta chains. The table for this sample lists 30,000 to 35,000 clones; around 32% of them were counted only once. The ten top clones hold more than 30% of the sample. The material sequenced was blood. All receptors come from a female donor with papillary thyroid cancer or a benign thyroid nodule (not recorded which). Some clones in this sample may be carry-over from other donors' samples.

This clone was counted at least ten times. The CDR3 nucleotides read TGTGCCAGCAGCTTGACTACGGTGGAGGAGCAGTACTTC. This sequence encodes CASSLTTVEEQYF. The genes are TRBV7-3 and TRBJ2-7; tentative D call: TRBD2 (5 bases). The germline gives CDR1 SGHTA, CDR2 FQGTGA. Trimming cost V 3 bases and J 7 bases, with 13 bases left between them. This CDR3 comprises 13 residues.

This clone was detected only a few times. V is TRBV12-3 or TRBV12-4 and J is TRBJ2-5, with D possibly called TRBD1 or TRBD2 (5 bases each). Between the trimmed V and J ends, which lost 6 bases and 4 bases, there was a span of 18 bases. The CDR3 covers 15 residues. CDR3 amino acids: CASSLPGRMGETQYF. The DNA for the CDR3 is TGTGCCAGCAGCTTACCGGGACGTATGGGAGAGACCCAGTACTTC.

Note on this clone: It may be a read error: a sequence one base away is much more abundant. The chain joins TRBV9 to TRBJ2-7; possibly TRBD1 or TRBD2 for D (6 bases each). This CDR3 has 14 residues. Germline values: CDR1 SGDLS, CDR2 YYNGEE. The DNA for the CDR3 is TGTGCCAGCAGCCCAGGACCGGGGGCCTACGGGCAGTACTTC. The encoded protein is CASSPGPGAYGQYF.

This clone was counted ten times or more. CDR3 region: CASSPGTSGDEQFF. The CDR3, as DNA: TGTGCCAGCAGCCCCGGGACTAGTGGTGATGAGCAGTTCTTC. This chain links TRBV7-3 with TRBJ2-1; 8 positions agree with TRBD2. Trimming removed 5 bases from V and 8 bases from J; junction bases left unmatched: 8. Per the germline V gene, CDR1 is SGHTA and CDR2 is FQGTGA. The CDR3 consists of 14 residues.

The rearrangement links TRBV3-1 to TRBJ1-1; no definite D call. The V end lost 4 bases, the J end lost 2 bases, and 5 bases lay between the germline ends. Per the germline V gene, CDR1 is LGHDT and CDR2 is YNNKEL (reference sequence). The CDR3 loop spans 12 amino acids. The CDR3 sequence is CASSPGNTEAFF. In nucleotides, the CDR3 is TGTGCCAGCAGCCCAGGAAACACTGAAGCTTTCTTT.

The chain joins TRBV7-3 to TRBJ2-1; no reliable D call. The V gene lost 2 bases and the J gene lost 9 bases, with 5 bases spanning the gap. CDR3 size: 11 residues. The germline CDR1 and CDR2 sequences are SGHTA and FQGTGA. In DNA, the CDR3 is TGTGCCAGCAGCTTAGGCGGTGAGCAGTTCTTC. Translation: CASSLGGEQFF.

This clone was recorded at least ten times. This sequence joins TRBV7-2 and TRBJ2-5; 16 bases map to TRBD2. CDR1 is SGHTA, CDR2 FQGNSA, per germline. The CDR3 extends over 18 amino acids. The J segment lost 5 bases and the V segment lost 0 bases, leaving 6 bases of the junction unmatched. DNA of the CDR3: TGTGCCAGCAGCTTAGCCGGGACTAGCGGGAGGGCCTCGGAGACCCAGTACTTC. Translating gives CASSLAGTSGRASETQYF.

This clone came up many times. The chain has TRBV4-1 and TRBJ2-4; 9 nucleotides match TRBD1. The V segment lost 3 bases and the J segment 7 bases; nucleotides outside the gene matches: 13. Per the germline V gene, CDR1 is MGHRA and CDR2 is YSYEKL. The CDR3 loop spans 17 amino acids. The CDR3 coding sequence is TGCGCCAGCAGCCAGTACGAAACCGGGACAGGGTTTAACATTCAGTACTTC. Its protein is CASSQYETGTGFNIQYF.

Many counts were recorded for this clone. This chain links TRBV5-1 with TRBJ2-7; 7 bases agree with TRBD2. CDR1 and CDR2 from the germline V gene are SGHRS and YFSETQ. The J segment lost 6 bases and the V segment lost 0 bases, leaving 6 bases of the junction unmatched. The CDR3 length is 14 residues. CDR3 sequence (DNA): TGCGCCAGCAGCTTGGGATTAGCGGGTGTCGAGCAGTACTTC. Translated, it gives CASSLGLAGVEQYF. The variable domain in full, completed from reference TRBV5-1 and TRBJ2-7, reads KAGVTQTPRYLIKTRGQQVTLSCSPISGHRSVSWYQQTPGQGLQFLFEYFSETQRNKGNFPGRFSGRQFSNSRSEMNVSTLELGDSALYLCASSLGLAGVEQYFGPGTRLTVT.

The sample holds many counts of this clone. The chain has TRBV24-1 and TRBJ1-2; TRBD1 is a possible D gene (5 bases). V was trimmed by 5 bases and J by 11 bases, leaving 17 bases between them. This CDR3 is 13 amino acids long. Germline assignment: CDR1 KGHDR and CDR2 SFDVKD. For the CDR3, the DNA is TGTGCCACCAGTGTGGGGACCGCTCGCGAGTACACCTTC. This translates into CATSVGTAREYTF.

The chain links TRBV5-1 to TRBJ1-2; 8 bases are shared with TRBD1. The CDR3 spans 15 residues. Trimming at V came to 0 bases and at J to 1 base, leaving 2 bases not matched to a gene. Germline V gene lookup returns CDR1 SGHRS and CDR2 YFSETQ. For the CDR3, the DNA is TGCGCCAGCAGCTTGGGGGACAGGATTAACTATGGCTACACCTTC. It codes for CASSLGDRINYGYTF.

Worth noting for this clone: One junction end does not reproduce the germline sequence, and a read error may be involved. The chain recombines TRBV24-1 with TRBJ2-1, with 13 bases lining up with TRBD2. This CDR3 has 18 residues. CDR1 is KGHDR, CDR2 SFDVKD, per germline. The CDR3 bases are TGTGCCACAAGTGAATCCGGGACTAGCGGGGACTCCTACAATGAGCAGTTCTTC. It codes for CATSESGTSGDSYNEQFF.

The sample holds many counts of this clone. The chain joins TRBV6-4 to TRBJ1-6; D possibly corresponds to TRBD1 (5 bases). Germline lookup yields CDR1 MRHNA and CDR2 SNTAGT. The CDR3 has 16 amino acids. Trimming removed 3 bases from V and 9 bases from J, with 18 bases in between. Written as DNA, the CDR3 is TGTGCCAGCAGTGAAACAGAGGGAATCGGGGGTTCACCCCTCCACTTT. Amino acids: CASSETEGIGGSPLHF.

The chain is built from TRBV9 and TRBJ2-3; 10 bases align to TRBD2. The CDR3 is 15 residues long. The V gene's germline CDR1 is SGDLS and CDR2 YYNGEE. V trimming: 4 bases; J trimming: 3 bases; junction bases outside the gene matches: 5. DNA for the CDR3: TGTGCCAGCAGCCCCGGACTAGCGGAGACAGATACGCAGTATTTT. This gives the protein CASSPGLAETDTQYF. Together with reference TRBV9 and TRBJ2-3, the CDR3 gives the full variable domain: DSGVTQTPKHLITATGQRVTLRCSPRSGDLSVYWYQQSLDQGLQFLIQYYNGEERAKGNILERFSAQQFPDLHSELNLSSLELGDSALYFCASSPGLAETDTQYFGPGTRLTVL.

As regards this clone: An end of the junction differs from the germline gene, which may be a read error. The genes are TRBV28 and TRBJ2-7; D is perhaps TRBD2 (6 bases). Germline CDR1 MDHEN, CDR2 SYDVKM. This CDR3 has 15 amino acids. The CDR3 reads CAISHGGTASYEQYF. The CDR3 nucleotides are TGTGCCATCAGTCACGGCGGGACTGCCTCCTACGAGCAGTACTTC.

This clone showed up just a few times. A read error may account for a junction end that differs from germline. The chain recombines TRBV6-1 with TRBJ1-2; D ambiguous. CDR3 length: 14 amino acids. Germline CDR1 reads MNHNS; CDR2 reads SASEGT. As DNA, the CDR3 is TGTGTCAGCAGTGAAACCGTAGTTTCCTATGGCTACACCTTC. Its translation: CVSSETVVSYGYTF.

V is TRBV11-3 and J is TRBJ1-3, with D perhaps TRBD1 (6 bases). Looked up from germline, CDR1 is SGHNT and CDR2 is YENEEA. The CDR3 consists of 16 residues. Trimming left V 5 bases short and J 0 bases short, with 14 bases between. CDR3 DNA: TGTGCCAGCAGCCCGCGGACAGTTAGCTCTGGAAACACCATATATTTT. Translation: CASSPRTVSSGNTIYF. The full variable domain, with the rest looked up from reference TRBV11-3 and TRBJ1-3, is EAGVVQSPRYKIIEKKQPVAFWCNPISGHNTLYWYLQNLGQGPELLIRYENEEAVDDSQLPKDRFSAERLKGVDSTLKIQPAELGDSAVYLCASSPRTVSSGNTIYFGEGSWLTVV.

This clone was observed at least ten times. The chain is built from TRBV2 and TRBJ1-2, with a weak D call TRBD1 (6 bases). The germline V gene has CDR1 SNHLY and CDR2 FYNNEI. CDR3 length: 14 amino acids. Deletions cut 3 bases from V and 6 bases from J, with 14 bases between. CDR3 protein: CASSEDSAINGYTF. The CDR3 bases are TGTGCCAGCAGTGAGGACAGCGCCATTAATGGCTACACCTTC.

This clone was seen many times. The chain carries TRBV5-8 and TRBJ2-5; 8 nucleotides line up with TRBD2. CDR1 is SGHTS and CDR2 is YDEGEE in the germline V gene. J gave up 2 bases and V 0 bases, and 6 bases lay outside the gene matches. This CDR3 comprises 16 residues. The DNA of the CDR3 is TGTGCCAGCAGCTTGGGAAGTAGCGGGGAGCAAGAGACCCAGTACTTC. Amino acid sequence: CASSLGSSGEQETQYF.

The J gene is TRBJ2-7, the V gene TRBV7-8, with TRBD1 identical over 8 bases. In germline, CDR1 is SGHVS, CDR2 FQNEAQ. This CDR3 spans 18 amino acids. The ends lost 8 bases at V and 0 bases at J; junction bases unmatched: 18. The CDR3 DNA sequence: TGTGCCAGCGACCCTGACAGGGGACTTACCGACAGCTCCTACGAGCAGTACTTC. Translated: CASDPDRGLTDSSYEQYF.

At least ten counts were recorded for this clone. This rearrangement joins TRBV4-2 to TRBJ2-2, with 10 bases identical to TRBD2. After removal of 1 base from V and 3 bases from J, the junction contained 11 bases not matched to a gene. The CDR3 sequence is 19 residues long. Germline lookup yields CDR1 LGHNA and CDR2 YNFKEQ. CDR3 coding DNA: TGTGCCAGCAGCCAAGGGCAGGCTAGCGGGAGTTTGGACACCGGGGAGCTGTTTTTT. Amino acids: CASSQGQASGSLDTGELFF.

This chain uses TRBV3-1 with TRBJ2-5; 8 positions agree with TRBD1. Germline V CDR1 and CDR2: LGHDT, YNNKEL (reference sequence). The CDR3 loop spans 16 amino acids. V trimming: 1 base; J trimming: 3 bases; junction bases outside the gene matches: 7. CDR3 nucleotides: TGTGCCAGCAGCCAAGTCCTTTGGACAGGGAAAGAGACCCAGTACTTC. Protein sequence: CASSQVLWTGKETQYF.

This clone was seen at least ten times. The V call is TRBV7-9, the J call TRBJ2-7, with TRBD1 matching 8 bases. J was trimmed by 7 bases and V by 4 bases; bases with no gene match: 6. This CDR3 region has 13 residues. Germline V gene data show CDR1 as SEHNR and CDR2 as FQNEAQ (reference sequence). CDR3 residues: CASSYSTGAEQYF. DNA of the CDR3: TGTGCCAGCAGCTATTCGACAGGGGCTGAGCAGTACTTC. The full variable domain, its missing parts supplied by reference TRBV7-9 and TRBJ2-7, is DTGVSQNPRHKITKRGQNVTFRCDPISEHNRLYWYRQTLGQGPEFLTYFQNEAQLEKSRLLSDRFSAERPKGSFSTLEIQRTEQGDSAMYLCASSYSTGAEQYFGPGTRLTVT.

This clone was seen a handful of times. The chain has TRBV6-1 and TRBJ1-5, with D unresolved. The ends were cut back, 2 bases at V and 0 bases at J, with 11 bases in the middle. In germline, CDR1 is MNHNS, CDR2 SASEGT. The CDR3 extends over 16 amino acids. CDR3 loop: CASSESPGDSNQPQHF. The DNA for the CDR3 is TGTGCCAGCAGTGAATCGCCAGGTGATAGCAATCAGCCCCAGCATTTT.

The chain links TRBV11-1 to TRBJ2-6; D is ambiguous. CDR3 length equals 16 residues. Trimming removed 2 bases from V and 6 bases from J, with 14 bases in between. Germline V gene data show CDR1 as SGHAT and CDR2 as FQDESV (reference sequence). The CDR3 DNA reads TGTGCCAGCAGCTTAAGACCGTCGGCGGAGGCCAACGTCCTGACTTTC. Amino acids: CASSLRPSAEANVLTF. The full variable domain, rest sourced from reference TRBV11-1 and TRBJ2-6, is EAEVAQSPRYKITEKSQAVAFWCDPISGHATLYWYRQILGQGPELLVQFQDESVVDDSQLPKDRFSAERLKGVDSTLKIQPAELGDSAMYLCASSLRPSAEANVLTFGAGSRLTVL.

This clone was recorded a few times. The chain has TRBV2 and TRBJ2-1, with TRBD2 matching over 9 bases. Germline lookup yields CDR1 SNHLY and CDR2 FYNNEI. V lost 8 bases to trimming and J lost 4 bases; unmatched junction nucleotides: 6. This CDR3 is 14 amino acids long. The CDR3 DNA is TGTGCCAGCCAGCGGGGGGCCATGTACAATGAGCAGTTCTTC. It encodes CASQRGAMYNEQFF.

On this clone itself: This likely comes from a read error, as the CDR3 has no conserved phenylalanine or tryptophan at its end. The V call is TRBV12-3 or TRBV12-4, the J call TRBJ1-1; D ambiguous. This CDR3 has 11 amino acids. Trimming took off 4 bases at V and 6 bases at J, with 6 bases between the two ends. The CDR3 nucleotides are TGTGCCAGCAGTTCGTGGGCTGAAGCTTTCATT. Amino acids: CASSSWAEAFI.

Comments on this clone: An end of the junction does not agree with germline; a read error may underlie this. The chain couples TRBV7-2 to TRBJ2-1; 7 bases line up with TRBD2. CDR1 is SGHTA, CDR2 FQGNSA, per germline. This CDR3 comprises 16 residues. CDR3 protein: CASSFAAAGRGNEHFF. The CDR3 nucleotides read TGTGCCAGCAGCTTCGCAGCGGCAGGGAGGGGCAATGAGCATTTCTTC.

The chain links TRBV12-3 or TRBV12-4 to TRBJ2-1; D call uncertain. Trimming cost V 7 bases and J 10 bases, with 11 bases left between them. The CDR3 is 11 residues long. In DNA, the CDR3 is TGTGCCAGCATTTTCGGGTGGGAGCAGTTCTTC. This sequence encodes CASIFGWEQFF.

This chain joins TRBV19 and TRBJ1-2; D uncertain. Germline V gene sequence: CDR1 LNHDA, CDR2 SQIVND (reference sequence). This CDR3 region has 18 residues. The V end lost 6 bases, the J end lost 6 bases, and 29 bases lay between the germline ends. DNA of the CDR3: TGTGCCAGTAGACTAAATTACCCACCCGCAGTGCTCAACGATGGCTACACCTTC. Residues: CASRLNYPPAVLNDGYTF. Supplemented by reference TRBV19 and TRBJ1-2, the full variable domain reads DGGITQSPKYLFRKEGQNVTLSCEQNLNHDAMYWYRQDPGQGLRLIYYSQIVNDFQKGDIAEGYSVSREKKESFPLTVTSAQKNPTAFYLCASRLNYPPAVLNDGYTFGSGTRLTVV.

This clone showed up just a few times. No conserved phenylalanine or tryptophan ends this CDR3, so it is likely a read error. The CDR3 region is CASSIRAGYEQFL. The CDR3 DNA reads TGTGCCAGTAGTATACGAGCTGGTTACGAGCAGTTCTTA. The gene calls are TRBV19 and TRBJ2-7, with D hard to call. With the DNA end fitting TRBJ2-1 better, the J assignment may be wrong. The CDR3 contains 13 residues. Germline V CDR1 and CDR2: LNHDA, SQIVND (reference sequence).